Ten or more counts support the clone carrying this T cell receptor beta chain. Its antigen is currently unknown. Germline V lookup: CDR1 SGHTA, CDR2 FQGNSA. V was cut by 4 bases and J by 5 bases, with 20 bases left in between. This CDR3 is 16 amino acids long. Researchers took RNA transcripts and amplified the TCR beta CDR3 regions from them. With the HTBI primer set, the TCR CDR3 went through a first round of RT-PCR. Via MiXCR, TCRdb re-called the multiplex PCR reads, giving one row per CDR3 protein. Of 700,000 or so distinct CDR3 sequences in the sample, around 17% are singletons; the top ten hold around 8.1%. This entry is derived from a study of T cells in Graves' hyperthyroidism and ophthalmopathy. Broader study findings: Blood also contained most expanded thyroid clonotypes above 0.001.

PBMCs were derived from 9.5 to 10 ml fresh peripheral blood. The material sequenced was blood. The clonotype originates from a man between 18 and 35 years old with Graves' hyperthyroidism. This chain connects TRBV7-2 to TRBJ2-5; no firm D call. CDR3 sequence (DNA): TGTGCCAGCAGCTCCCACCAGGTTCGCCTCGGGGAGACCCAGTACTTC. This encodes CASSSHQVRLGETQYF.